The 17 T cell receptor beta chains reported below all come from one sample, sequenced in a study of cytomegalovirus exposure and HLA in healthy donors. The primer mix had 60 Vbeta and 13 Jbeta primers. Assay used: immunoSEQ multiplex PCR; TCRdb lists only in-frame clones, some missing. The sample carries some 200,000 clones, more than 60% recorded once. The sample comprised PBMCs. These receptors were obtained from a girl aged 2 to 10 in good health and CMV-seronegative.

The gene calls are TRBV7-9 and TRBJ1-5; 8 positions agree with TRBD1. Trimming removed 6 bases from V and 3 bases from J; junction bases left unmatched: 4. Per the germline V gene, CDR1 is SEHNR and CDR2 is FQNEAQ (reference sequence). The CDR3 extends over 14 amino acids. The CDR3 DNA is TGTGCCAGCAGATCGGACAGGGACAATCAGCCCCAGCATTTT. Protein: CASRSDRDNQPQHF.

This chain links TRBV27 with TRBJ1-2; 8 nucleotides match TRBD1. V dropped 5 bases and J dropped 4; count of bases not matched to a gene: 9. This CDR3 comprises 15 residues. Per the germline V gene, CDR1 is MNHEY and CDR2 is SMNVEV (reference sequence). The CDR3 DNA is TGTGCCAGCAGTCCCCGGACAGGGTTGGGCTATGGCTACACCTTC. Translation: CASSPRTGLGYGYTF.

The chain has TRBV2 and TRBJ2-2; D possibly corresponds to TRBD1 (6 bases). The CDR3 is made up of 14 amino acids. The V gene lost 5 bases and the J gene lost 5 bases, with 12 bases spanning the gap. Germline V gene lookup returns CDR1 SNHLY and CDR2 FYNNEI. Here the CDR3 reads CASSLKGQTGELFF. CDR3 nucleotide sequence: TGTGCCAGCAGTTTAAAAGGACAGACCGGGGAGCTGTTTTTT.

This chain uses TRBV2 with TRBJ2-5; 11 bases match TRBD2. There are 15 residues in the CDR3. Germline V gene sequence: CDR1 SNHLY, CDR2 FYNNEI. V was pared by 5 bases and J by 4 bases, with 6 bases of the junction left unmatched. The CDR3: CASSKIAGGPETQYF. CDR3 in DNA: TGTGCCAGCAGTAAAATAGCGGGAGGGCCAGAGACCCAGTACTTC.

The chain couples TRBV7-9 to TRBJ1-5, with D perhaps TRBD1 (5 bases). CDR1 and CDR2 from the germline V gene are SEHNR and FQNEAQ (reference sequence). CDR3 length equals 12 residues. The V end lost 1 base, the J end lost 11 bases, and 9 bases lay between the germline ends. Written as DNA, the CDR3 is TGTGCCAGCAGCTTAGAGGACAATTCCCAGCATTTT. Amino acid sequence: CASSLEDNSQHF.

J is TRBJ2-7 and V is TRBV4-1; tentative D call: TRBD2 (5 bases). The length of the CDR3 is 15 residues. Germline assignment: CDR1 MGHRA and CDR2 YSYEKL. Trimming took off 4 bases at V and 4 bases at J, with 17 bases between the two ends. This CDR3 reads CASSPGSGRIYEQYF. As DNA, the CDR3 is TGCGCCAGCAGCCCGGGAAGCGGTCGAATATACGAGCAGTACTTC.

The chain recombines TRBV5-1 with TRBJ2-7; D perhaps matches TRBD2 (5 bases). CDR1 is SGHRS, CDR2 YFSETQ, per germline. Trimming pared 5 bases from V and 1 base from J, leaving 16 bases between. This CDR3 has 15 residues. The CDR3 protein is CASRFDIAGSYEQYF. CDR3 in DNA: TGCGCCAGCAGATTCGACATTGCGGGTTCCTACGAGCAGTACTTC.

The chain employs TRBV2 and TRBJ2-2, with 12 bases aligning to TRBD2. V was pared by 4 bases and J by 6 bases, with 6 bases of the junction left unmatched. This CDR3 comprises 16 residues. Germline loops: CDR1 SNHLY, CDR2 FYNNEI. The DNA of the CDR3 is TGTGCCAGCAGTGTCCCTAGCGGGAGGGTAGCCGGGGAGCTGTTTTTT. Protein: CASSVPSGRVAGELFF. Full variable domain (remainder filled in from reference TRBV2 and TRBJ2-2): EPEVTQTPSHQVTQMGQEVILRCVPISNHLYFYWYRQILGQKVEFLVSFYNNEISEKSEIFDDQFSVERPDGSNFTLKIRSTKLEDSAMYFCASSVPSGRVAGELFFGEGSRLTVL.

As to this clone: One end of the junction fails to match germline, which may point to a read error. Within the sample, other DNA sequences also encode this same CDR3. The V call is TRBV5-1, the J call TRBJ1-4, with D perhaps TRBD1 (6 bases). CDR1 and CDR2 (germline): SGHRS, YFSETQ. CDR3 length: 16 residues. Here the CDR3 DNA reads TGCGCCAGCAGCAGGGGGACAACTGCAACTAATGAAAAACTGTTCTTT. Its translation: CASSRGTTATNEKLFF.

A few counts support this clone. The V and J genes are TRBV7-6 and TRBJ2-1; perhaps TRBD2 as D (5 bases). The CDR3 totals 13 residues. V shed 6 bases and J shed 1 base, with 7 bases lying between them. CDR1 is SGHVS, CDR2 FNYEAQ, per germline. This CDR3 is CASSPGSYNEQFF. The CDR3, as DNA: TGTGCCAGCAGTCCGGGATCCTACAATGAGCAGTTCTTC. Complete variable domain (other parts from reference TRBV7-6 and TRBJ2-1): GAGVSQSPRYKVTKRGQDVALRCDPISGHVSLYWYRQALGQGPEFLTYFNYEAQQDKSGLPNDRFSAERPEGSISTLTIQRTEQRDSAMYRCASSPGSYNEQFFGPGTRLTVL.

The chain carries TRBV15 and TRBJ2-1, with TRBD1 matching over 7 bases. This CDR3 contains 13 residues. Looked up from germline, CDR1 is LNHNV and CDR2 is YYDKDF (reference sequence). Trimming removed 5 bases from V and 10 bases from J; junction bases left unmatched: 8. CDR3 in DNA: TGTGCCACCAGCCCTCGACAGGGCGGCGAGCAGTTCTTC. Protein: CATSPRQGGEQFF.

J is TRBJ1-2 and V is TRBV29-1; TRBD1 aligns across 7 bases. The CDR3 loop spans 14 amino acids. V lost 1 base to trimming and J lost 7 bases; unmatched junction nucleotides: 9. Per the germline V gene, CDR1 is SQVTM and CDR2 is ANQGSEA. CDR3 DNA sequence: TGCAGCGTTGAAGGGACAGGATCTTTCTCTGGCTACACCTTC. It specifies CSVEGTGSFSGYTF.

Comment on this clone: The junction does not match germline at one end; this may be a read error. The chain has TRBV4-1 and TRBJ2-2, with 7 bases fitting TRBD2. This CDR3 comprises 15 residues. CDR1 is MGHRA, CDR2 YSYEKL, per germline. The CDR3 region has the DNA TGCGCCAGCAGCCAAGGGGACTATCCTACCGGGGAGCCGTTTTTT. Protein: CASSQGDYPTGEPFF.

The chain links TRBV5-1 to TRBJ2-3; 13 bases map to TRBD2. J lost 1 base, V lost 3 bases, and 8 bases had no gene match. There are 18 residues in the CDR3. Germline V gene lookup returns CDR1 SGHRS and CDR2 YFSETQ. The CDR3 loop is CASSSTITSGRGTDTQYF. In DNA, the CDR3 is TGCGCCAGCAGCTCTACGATTACTAGCGGGAGGGGCACAGATACGCAGTATTTT.

The chain recombines TRBV7-9 with TRBJ2-1, with 8 nucleotides matching TRBD2. The CDR3 sequence is 14 residues long. Germline CDR1 and CDR2: SEHNR and FQNEAQ (reference sequence). Trimming at V came to 4 bases and at J to 12 bases, leaving 11 bases not matched to a gene. For the CDR3, the DNA is TGTGCCAGCAGCTCCTCCGGGACTAGTTTGGTGCAGTTCTTC. It encodes CASSSSGTSLVQFF.

The chain couples TRBV10-3 to TRBJ2-7, with 7 bases lining up with TRBD1. Germline values: CDR1 ENHRY, CDR2 SYGVKD. The CDR3 is 14 residues long. The V gene end was trimmed by 6 bases and the J gene end by 0 bases; junction bases not matched to a gene: 5. CDR3 in DNA: TGTGCCATCAGGGCGGCAGGGGGCTCCTACGAGCAGTACTTC. It specifies CAIRAAGGSYEQYF.

The chain is built from TRBV25-1 and TRBJ1-2, with 10 bases identical to TRBD1. Germline values: CDR1 MGHDK, CDR2 SYGVNS. There are 17 residues in the CDR3. With V trimmed by 2 bases and J by 7 bases, 13 bases remained unmatched. The CDR3 region is CASSETIPEGTGVGYTF. DNA of the CDR3: TGTGCCAGCAGTGAAACCATTCCAGAGGGGACAGGGGTTGGCTACACCTTC.